What follows are 15 T cell receptor beta chains derived from one specimen sequenced in a study of blood T cell repertoires in COVID-19. Profiling relied on immunoSEQ multiplex PCR, and the TCRdb table lists in-frame clones only, not all of them. This table holds 150,000 to 200,000 clones, 65% to 90% found once. The sequenced sample was peripheral blood. These receptors were collected from a man aged 60-69 years with acute or convalescent COVID-19.

This clone has just a few counts. V and J are TRBV11-2 and TRBJ1-2; TRBD1 might be the D (5 bases). V was pared by 6 bases and J by 4 bases, with 12 bases between. The CDR3 runs 13 residues. CDR1 is SGHAT, CDR2 FQNNGV, per germline. The CDR3 here is CASRLQDTYGYTF. The CDR3 DNA sequence: TGTGCCAGCAGGTTACAGGACACCTATGGCTACACCTTC.

This chain connects TRBV30 to TRBJ1-5; 10 nucleotides agree with TRBD1. Germline V gene data show CDR1 as GTSNPN and CDR2 as SVGIG (reference sequence). The trim removed 0 bases at V and 6 bases at J, leaving 2 bases unmatched. The CDR3 totals 14 residues. CDR3 region: CAWSVGQGVQPQHF. CDR3 sequence (DNA): TGTGCCTGGAGTGTAGGACAGGGGGTTCAGCCCCAGCATTTT.

As DNA, the CDR3 is TGTGCCAGCAGCTTACCGACAAGCACAGATACGCAGTATTTT. Encoded protein: CASSLPTSTDTQYF. The gene calls are TRBV5-4 and TRBJ2-3; D remains ambiguous. The CDR3 totals 14 residues. Germline V lookup: CDR1 SGHNT, CDR2 YYREEE (reference sequence). V lost 2 bases, J lost 0 bases, and 7 bases lay in between.

The rearrangement links TRBV4-1 to TRBJ1-5; the D is unclear. V lost 3 bases, J lost 4 bases, and 10 bases lay in between. CDR3 length: 14 amino acids. The germline gives CDR1 MGHRA, CDR2 YSYEKL. CDR3 residues: CASSHEGWNQPQHF. CDR3 nucleotide sequence: TGCGCCAGCAGCCATGAGGGTTGGAATCAGCCCCAGCATTTT.

The rearrangement joins TRBV6-5 to TRBJ1-2, with TRBD1 identical over 8 bases. Germline V CDR1 and CDR2: MNHEY, SVGAGI. This CDR3 spans 14 amino acids. Trimming at V came to 5 bases and at J to 6 bases, leaving 8 bases not matched to a gene. The CDR3 loop reads CASSIRTGSDGYTF. CDR3 in DNA: TGTGCCAGCAGTATTCGGACAGGGAGTGATGGCTACACCTTC.

This clone has just a few counts. V is TRBV6-1 and J is TRBJ2-7; possible D gene TRBD2, 5 bases. Germline values: CDR1 MNHNS, CDR2 SASEGT. V gave up 1 base and J gave up 1 base, with 14 bases separating them. The CDR3 totals 16 residues. The CDR3 loop reads CASSEVGSLSSYEQYF. CDR3 nucleotides: TGTGCCAGCAGTGAAGTAGGGAGTTTATCATCCTACGAGCAGTACTTC.

This chain uses TRBV4-2 with TRBJ1-2; tentative D call: TRBD1 (6 bases). The CDR3 length is 14 residues. V shed 0 bases and J shed 7 bases, with 12 bases lying between them. The V gene's germline CDR1 is LGHNA and CDR2 YNFKEQ. CDR3 region: CASSQETGRGGYTF. The CDR3 nucleotides read TGTGCCAGCAGCCAAGAAACAGGGAGGGGTGGCTACACCTTC.

DNA for the CDR3: TGTGCCAGCAGCCGGGGGACAGGGGGGAGTTACGACTATGGCTACACCTTC. This encodes CASSRGTGGSYDYGYTF. The V and J genes are TRBV7-6 and TRBJ1-2; 11 bases agree with TRBD1. Germline CDR1 reads SGHVS; CDR2 reads FNYEAQ. Trimming took 5 bases from V and 3 from J; bases not matched to a gene: 11. This CDR3 spans 17 amino acids.

The rearrangement joins TRBV18 to TRBJ2-1; D remains unclear. The CDR3 extends over 12 amino acids. The V gene's germline CDR1 is KGHSH and CDR2 LQKENI. The V gene lost 3 bases and the J gene lost 10 bases, with 10 bases spanning the gap. The CDR3 reads CASSPRNREQFF. The CDR3 coding sequence is TGTGCCAGCTCACCTCGAAACCGGGAGCAGTTCTTC.

The chain employs TRBV7-6 and TRBJ2-1, with 14 bases that match TRBD2. This CDR3 spans 16 amino acids. The ends lost 3 bases at V and 10 bases at J; junction bases unmatched: 8. Germline lookup yields CDR1 SGHVS and CDR2 FNYEAQ. The CDR3, as DNA: TGTGCCAGCAGCTTGGGGACTAGCGGGAGTGTCAGGGAGCAGTTCTTC. Translation: CASSLGTSGSVREQFF.

In its sample, this clone was seen once. V is TRBV30 and J is TRBJ2-3; possible D gene TRBD1, 5 bases. CDR3 length: 15 residues. V was trimmed by 3 bases and J by 2 bases, leaving 15 bases between them. Germline values: CDR1 GTSNPN, CDR2 SVGIG (reference sequence). For the CDR3, the DNA is TGTGCCTGGAGAGGGCTGGGGCCCTACACAGATACGCAGTATTTT. It specifies CAWRGLGPYTDTQYF.

This chain joins TRBV19 and TRBJ2-3; 13 bases fit TRBD2. The CDR3 covers 17 residues. V dropped 7 bases and J dropped 2; count of bases not matched to a gene: 9. In germline, CDR1 is LNHDA, CDR2 SQIVND (reference sequence). CDR3 sequence: CASNTSGTSGITDTQYF. Here the CDR3 DNA reads TGTGCCAGTAATACATCCGGGACTAGCGGGATCACAGATACGCAGTATTTT.

The CDR3 nucleotides are TGCGCCAGCAGCTTGGGATCCGGGGGGATCTCAGATACGCAGTATTTT. The encoded protein is CASSLGSGGISDTQYF. The V gene is TRBV5-1, the J gene TRBJ2-3; 7 bases fit TRBD2. V was clipped by 0 bases and J by 4 bases; unmatched bases: 8. The CDR3 covers 16 residues. Germline V CDR1 and CDR2: SGHRS, YFSETQ. The whole variable domain, remainder taken from reference TRBV5-1 and TRBJ2-3, is KAGVTQTPRYLIKTRGQQVTLSCSPISGHRSVSWYQQTPGQGLQFLFEYFSETQRNKGNFPGRFSGRQFSNSRSEMNVSTLELGDSALYLCASSLGSGGISDTQYFGPGTRLTVL.

This chain connects TRBV2 to TRBJ1-4, with D perhaps TRBD1 (6 bases). The V gene's germline CDR1 is SNHLY and CDR2 FYNNEI. There are 16 residues in the CDR3. V lost 1 base and J 5 bases, leaving 14 bases between the germline ends. The CDR3 bases are TGTGCCAGCAGTGAAGAAGGACGGGGGGGCAATGAAAAACTGTTTTTT. This translates into CASSEEGRGGNEKLFF.

V and J are TRBV6-5 and TRBJ2-4, with a tentative D call TRBD1 (5 bases). Germline assignment: CDR1 MNHEY and CDR2 SVGAGI. This CDR3 is 15 amino acids long. The ends were cut back, 4 bases at V and 1 base at J, with 11 bases in the middle. Here the CDR3 reads CASSSHSGAKNIQYF. CDR3 coding DNA: TGTGCCAGCAGTTCCCACTCAGGGGCCAAAAACATTCAGTACTTC.